This is a list of T cell receptor beta chains from one sample in a study of blood T cell repertoires in COVID-19. Generated by immunoSEQ multiplex PCR, the TCRdb table keeps only in-frame clones and is missing some. The data contain 30,000 to 40,000 clones, about 89% of them singletons. Input material: peripheral blood. Receptors were obtained from a woman aged 25 to 39 in a cohort sampled during active COVID-19. Each CDR3 is given with its conserved first and last residue. Each record gives: D gene, clone size, V gene, J gene, CDR3 protein, CDR3 DNA. The D gene is left open where the match is weak. Only part of the rows carry a size: once, few, many, or a class if the clone is expanded.

.	.	TRBV6-5	TRBJ1-6	CASRPQGLGSPLHF	TGTGCCAGCAGACCCCAGGGTCTTGGCTCACCCCTCCACTTT
TRBD1	once	TRBV27	TRBJ2-7	CASSLAQGVDEQYF	TGTGCCAGCAGTTTAGCACAGGGGGTAGACGAGCAGTACTTC
TRBD2	.	TRBV5-4	TRBJ2-1	CASNLGLAGGRGEQFF	TGTGCCAGCAACTTAGGACTAGCGGGAGGAAGAGGGGAGCAGTTCTTC
TRBD1	once	TRBV5-6	TRBJ1-5	CASSLTGVNQPQHF	TGTGCCAGCAGCCTGACAGGGGTCAATCAGCCCCAGCATTTT
.	.	TRBV5-1	TRBJ1-4	CASSLGSVATNEKLFF	TGCGCCAGCAGCTTGGGTTCGGTCGCAACTAATGAAAAACTGTTTTTT
.	.	TRBV20-1	TRBJ2-5	CSAFGAETQYF	TGCAGTGCCTTCGGAGCGGAGACCCAGTACTTC
TRBD1	.	TRBV5-1	TRBJ2-7	CASSWTGPTYEQYF	TGCGCCAGCAGCTGGACAGGGCCAACCTACGAGCAGTACTTC
.	.	TRBV7-9	TRBJ2-1	CASSLARGGTIYNEQFF	TGTGCCAGCAGCTTAGCTCGGGGAGGCACAATCTACAATGAGCAGTTCTTC
TRBD2	.	TRBV6-5	TRBJ2-7	CASKVAGRSSYEQYF	TGTGCCAGCAAGGTAGCGGGCCGGAGCTCCTACGAGCAGTACTTC
.	once	TRBV29-1	TRBJ1-1	CSVDRGNTEAFF	TGCAGCGTTGATAGGGGGAACACTGAAGCTTTCTTT
.	.	TRBV28	TRBJ1-2	CASSFTDNYGYTF	TGTGCCAGCAGTTTCACAGATAACTATGGCTACACCTTC
TRBD2	few	TRBV28	TRBJ2-1	CASTRTSGKNEQFF	TGTGCCAGCACTAGGACTAGCGGGAAAAATGAGCAGTTCTTC
.	.	TRBV6-5	TRBJ1-1	CASSYTGMNTEAFF	TGTGCCAGCAGTTACACAGGGATGAACACTGAAGCTTTCTTT
.	.	TRBV6-5	TRBJ1-2	CASSYQMASNYGYTF	TGTGCCAGCAGTTACCAAATGGCCTCGAACTATGGCTACACCTTC
.	.	TRBV3-1/TRBV3-2	TRBJ2-5	CASSQVSSGPKETQYF	TGTGCCAGCAGCCAAGTCAGCAGCGGGCCAAAAGAGACCCAGTACTTC
TRBD2	.	TRBV7-6	TRBJ2-7	CASSFSSGPYEQYF	TGTGCCAGCAGCTTTTCTAGCGGCCCCTACGAGCAGTACTTC
.	.	TRBV4-1	TRBJ1-5	CASSQDLVPRNQPQHF	TGCGCCAGCAGCCAAGACCTTGTCCCGAGGAATCAGCCCCAGCATTTT
.	few	TRBV30	TRBJ2-7	CACGSNYEQYF	TGTGCCTGCGGTTCAAACTACGAGCAGTACTTC
.	.	TRBV7-9	TRBJ2-7	CASSLDPGGGVAEQYF	TGTGCCAGCAGCTTAGACCCCGGCGGAGGGGTTGCCGAGCAGTACTTC
TRBD2	once	TRBV2	TRBJ2-3	CASSDGTSGRGTDTQYF	TGTGCCAGCAGTGACGGGACTAGCGGGAGAGGAACAGATACGCAGTATTTT
.	.	TRBV7-9	TRBJ2-7	CASSLAGGDYEQYF	TGTGCCAGCAGCTTAGCCGGCGGCGATTACGAGCAGTACTTC
.	.	TRBV11-2	TRBJ2-2	CASSLGTLTGELFF	TGTGCCAGCAGCCTGGGGACACTCACCGGGGAGCTGTTTTTT
.	.	TRBV5-1	TRBJ2-2	CASSYARGLSDLNTGELFF	TGCGCCAGCAGCTACGCGAGGGGGTTGAGTGATTTGAACACCGGGGAGCTGTTTTTT
TRBD2	once	TRBV9	TRBJ2-1	CASKKGSSGRPTEQFF	TGTGCCAGCAAAAAGGGGAGCAGCGGGAGGCCGACTGAGCAGTTCTTC
TRBD1	.	TRBV28	TRBJ1-2	CASRDRGRPNYGYTF	TGTGCCAGTCGGGACAGGGGGCGACCAAACTATGGCTACACCTTC
.	once	TRBV15	TRBJ1-1	CATSNTNTEAFF	TGTGCCACCAGCAACACAAACACTGAAGCTTTCTTT
TRBD1	.	TRBV19	TRBJ2-7	CASSPDRGRHYEQYF	TGTGCCAGTAGTCCGGACAGGGGCCGACACTACGAGCAGTACTTC
TRBD2	.	TRBV4-3	TRBJ2-1	CASSQDSLAGGPQRQFF	TGCGCCAGCAGCCAAGACTCGCTAGCGGGAGGGCCTCAGCGGCAGTTCTTC
TRBD2	once	TRBV6-5	TRBJ2-3	CASRSLAGAADTQYF	TGTGCCAGCAGGTCACTAGCGGGAGCCGCAGATACGCAGTATTTT
TRBD2	once	TRBV24-1	TRBJ2-7	CATSEGAGVYEQYF	TGTGCCACCAGTGAGGGAGCGGGAGTCTACGAGCAGTACTTC
.	.	TRBV7-2	TRBJ2-7	CASSLRRGEYEQYF	TGTGCCAGCAGCTTAAGGAGGGGAGAATACGAGCAGTACTTC
.	.	TRBV6-4	TRBJ2-3	CASSVGARADTQYF	TGTGCCAGCAGTGTGGGGGCGCGGGCAGATACGCAGTATTTT
.	.	TRBV19	TRBJ2-4	CASSIKLEIGNIQYF	TGTGCCAGTAGTATCAAGCTAGAAATTGGTAACATTCAGTACTTC
.	.	TRBV4-1	TRBJ2-3	CASSQEAPVGVAVTDTQYF	TGCGCCAGCAGCCAAGAAGCCCCCGTGGGGGTAGCGGTCACAGATACGCAGTATTTT
TRBD1	once	TRBV27	TRBJ1-1	CASSLLGQGNTEAFF	TGTGCCAGCAGTTTACTTGGACAGGGCAACACTGAAGCTTTCTTT
.	.	TRBV5-4	TRBJ2-5	CASTNPLGGGGQETQYF	TGTGCCAGCACCAACCCGTTAGGGGGGGGAGGGCAAGAGACCCAGTACTTC
TRBD2	.	TRBV9	TRBJ2-2	CASSVKSGDGELFF	TGTGCCAGCAGCGTAAAAAGCGGGGACGGGGAGCTGTTTTTT
.	.	TRBV7-3	TRBJ2-1	CASSSSDGAYNEQFF	TGTGCCAGCAGCTCCTCCGACGGGGCCTACAATGAGCAGTTCTTC
.	.	TRBV6-6	TRBJ2-1	CASSPLGGASNEQFF	TGTGCCAGCAGTCCCTTAGGGGGAGCATCCAATGAGCAGTTCTTC
.	once	TRBV19	TRBJ2-1	CASSRTGRAPYNEQFF	TGTGCCAGTAGTAGGACTGGGCGGGCGCCTTACAATGAGCAGTTCTTC
TRBD2	.	TRBV5-1	TRBJ2-1	CASSFQTSGPYNEQFF	TGCGCCAGCAGCTTCCAGACTAGCGGCCCGTACAATGAGCAGTTCTTC
.	.	TRBV4-1	TRBJ2-7	CASSQGTVGGEQYF	TGCGCCAGCAGCCAAGGAACCGTTGGAGGCGAGCAGTACTTC
.	few	TRBV5-1	TRBJ2-5	CASQGWVRETQYF	TGCGCCAGCCAGGGATGGGTTCGGGAGACCCAGTACTTC
TRBD2	.	TRBV24-1	TRBJ2-1	CATSAASGYNEQFF	TGTGCCACCAGTGCGGCTAGCGGGTACAATGAGCAGTTCTTC
TRBD1	.	TRBV6-5	TRBJ2-7	CASGPAGGYEQYF	TGTGCCAGCGGTCCCGCAGGGGGCTACGAGCAGTACTTC
.	.	TRBV7-8	TRBJ1-4	CASSLIRATNEKLFF	TGTGCCAGCAGCTTAATACGGGCAACTAATGAAAAACTGTTTTTT
.	.	TRBV10-2	TRBJ1-3	CASSDPGPGNTIYF	TGCGCCAGCAGTGACCCAGGGCCCGGAAACACCATATATTTT
.	.	TRBV28	TRBJ2-7	CASSPKFSNYEQYF	TGTGCCAGCAGTCCCAAATTTTCCAACTACGAGCAGTACTTC
.	.	TRBV30	TRBJ1-1	CAWSIGNTEAFF	TGTGCCTGGAGTATCGGTAACACTGAAGCTTTCTTT
TRBD2	.	TRBV15	TRBJ2-3	CATSRDQPSGSRADTQYF	TGTGCCACCAGCAGAGATCAGCCTAGCGGGAGTCGAGCAGATACGCAGTATTTT
.	.	TRBV2	TRBJ2-7	CASSEAGWGGDEQYF	TGTGCCAGCAGTGAAGCGGGTTGGGGCGGCGACGAGCAGTACTTC
TRBD2	.	TRBV9	TRBJ2-1	CASSVAGTSGIYEQFF	TGTGCCAGCAGCGTAGCAGGAACTAGCGGGATATATGAGCAGTTCTTC
TRBD2	.	TRBV20-1	TRBJ2-1	CSASPAGSQFF	TGCAGTGCTAGCCCAGCGGGGTCGCAGTTCTTC
.	.	TRBV3-1/TRBV3-2	TRBJ1-5	CASSHRGPIWHHQPQHF	TGTGCCAGCAGCCATCGAGGTCCCATTTGGCATCATCAGCCCCAGCATTTT
TRBD2	.	TRBV3-1/TRBV3-2	TRBJ2-3	CASSGLAGGGDTQYF	TGTGCCAGCAGCGGACTAGCGGGAGGAGGAGATACGCAGTATTTT
TRBD2	.	TRBV9	TRBJ2-3	CASSGDLGTSGNPWDTQYF	TGTGCCAGCAGCGGAGACCTCGGGACTAGCGGGAATCCTTGGGATACGCAGTATTTT
.	.	TRBV6-2/TRBV6-3	TRBJ1-4	CASSRANEKLFF	TGTGCCAGCAGTCGTGCTAATGAAAAACTGTTTTTT